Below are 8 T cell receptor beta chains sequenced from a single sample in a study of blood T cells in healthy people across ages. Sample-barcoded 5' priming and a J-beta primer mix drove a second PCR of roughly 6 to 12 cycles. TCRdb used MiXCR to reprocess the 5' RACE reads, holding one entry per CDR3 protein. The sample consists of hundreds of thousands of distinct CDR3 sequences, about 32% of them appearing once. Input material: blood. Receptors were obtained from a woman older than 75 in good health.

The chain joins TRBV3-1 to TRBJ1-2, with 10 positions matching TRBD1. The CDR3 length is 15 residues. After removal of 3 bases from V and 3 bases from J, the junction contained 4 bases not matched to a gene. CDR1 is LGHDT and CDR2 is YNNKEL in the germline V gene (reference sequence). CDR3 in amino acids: CASSQGDRGDYGYTF. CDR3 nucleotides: TGTGCCAGCAGCCAGGGGGACAGGGGCGACTATGGCTACACCTTC.

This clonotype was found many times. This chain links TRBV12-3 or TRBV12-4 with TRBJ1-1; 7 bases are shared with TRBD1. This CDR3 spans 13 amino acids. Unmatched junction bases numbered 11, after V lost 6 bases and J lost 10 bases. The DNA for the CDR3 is TGTGCCAGCAGCCTGACAGGGTTTGGAGGAGCTTTCTTT. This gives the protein CASSLTGFGGAFF.

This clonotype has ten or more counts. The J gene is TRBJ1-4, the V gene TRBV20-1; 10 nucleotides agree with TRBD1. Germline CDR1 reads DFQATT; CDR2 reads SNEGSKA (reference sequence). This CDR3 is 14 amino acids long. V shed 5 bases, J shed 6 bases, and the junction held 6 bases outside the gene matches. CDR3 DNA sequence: TGCAGTGCTCGAAGGACAGGGGGTCATGAAAAACTGTTTTTT. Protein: CSARRTGGHEKLFF.

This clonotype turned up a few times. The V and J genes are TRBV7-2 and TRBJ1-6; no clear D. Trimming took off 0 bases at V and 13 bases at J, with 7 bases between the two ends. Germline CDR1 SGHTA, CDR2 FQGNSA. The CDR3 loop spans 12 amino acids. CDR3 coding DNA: TGTGCCAGCAGCTTAGCGGCACTCCCCCTCCACTTT. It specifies CASSLAALPLHF. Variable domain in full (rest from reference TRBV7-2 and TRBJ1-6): GAGVSQSPSNKVTEKGKDVELRCDPISGHTALYWYRQSLGQGLEFLIYFQGNSAPDKSGLPSDRFSAERTGGSVSTLTIQRTQQEDSAVYLCASSLAALPLHFGNGTRLTVT.

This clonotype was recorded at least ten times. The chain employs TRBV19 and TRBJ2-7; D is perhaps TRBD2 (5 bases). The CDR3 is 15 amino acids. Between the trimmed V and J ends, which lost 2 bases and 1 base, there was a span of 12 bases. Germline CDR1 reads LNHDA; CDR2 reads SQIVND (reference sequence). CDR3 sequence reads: CASSISRGRSYEQYF. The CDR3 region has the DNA TGTGCCAGTAGTATATCTCGCGGGCGTTCCTACGAGCAGTACTTC. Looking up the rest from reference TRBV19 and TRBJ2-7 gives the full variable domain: DGGITQSPKYLFRKEGQNVTLSCEQNLNHDAMYWYRQDPGQGLRLIYYSQIVNDFQKGDIAEGYSVSREKKESFPLTVTSAQKNPTAFYLCASSISRGRSYEQYFGPGTRLTVT.

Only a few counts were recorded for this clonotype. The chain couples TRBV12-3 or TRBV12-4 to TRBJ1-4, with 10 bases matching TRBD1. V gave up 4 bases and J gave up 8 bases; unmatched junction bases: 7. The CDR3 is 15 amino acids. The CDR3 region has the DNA TGTGCCAGCAGTTATGGGGACAGGGGAGGGGAAAAACTGTTTTTT. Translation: CASSYGDRGGEKLFF.

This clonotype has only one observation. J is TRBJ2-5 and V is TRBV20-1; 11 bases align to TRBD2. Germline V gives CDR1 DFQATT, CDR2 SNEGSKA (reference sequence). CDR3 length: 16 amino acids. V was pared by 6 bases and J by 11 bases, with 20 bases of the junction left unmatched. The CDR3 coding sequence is TGCAGTGCAAACGACGGGGCTAGCGGGGGGCACAATGAGCAGTACTTC. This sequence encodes CSANDGASGGHNEQYF.

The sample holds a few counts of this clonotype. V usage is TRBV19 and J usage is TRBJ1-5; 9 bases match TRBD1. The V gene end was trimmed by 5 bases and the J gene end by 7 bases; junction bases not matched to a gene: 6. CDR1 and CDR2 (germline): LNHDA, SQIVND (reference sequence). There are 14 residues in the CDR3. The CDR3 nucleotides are TGTGCCAGTAGTTCGACAGGGGGGAGACAGCCCCAGCATTTT. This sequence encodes CASSSTGGRQPQHF.